This TCR beta chain was recovered during a study of OX40 agonist ivuxolimab in advanced cancers. Patients were ineligible given autoimmune disease history or systemic immunosuppression. This table comes from immunoSEQ multiplex PCR, and its TCRdb copy is limited to in-frame clones, with some not included. The sample carries more than 65,000 clones, about 90% recorded once. The J segment lost 4 bases and the V segment lost 2 bases, leaving 6 bases of the junction unmatched. CDR1 is SGDLS and CDR2 is YYNGEE in the germline V gene. The CDR3 has 14 residues. The TCR comes from an adult with an advanced solid tumor such as melanoma, head and neck, liver or kidney cancer. The sequenced sample was CD4+ or CD8+ T cells sorted from blood, obtained in a trial of the OX40 agonist ivuxolimab. The J gene is TRBJ2-7, the V gene TRBV9; TRBD2 matches at 7 bases. DNA for the CDR3: TGTGCCAGCAGCGTGGGGGGACTAACGTACGAGCAGTACTTC. It codes for CASSVGGLTYEQYF.